This TCR beta chain appears in the sequencing data of a study of shared clonotypes between healthy human individuals. Running of the assay took place at deep level. The authors' processing: Because ImmunoSEQ provided only junction sequences with no quality scores, the filtering differed. TCRdb keeps only in-frame clones here, not all; method: immunoSEQ multiplex PCR. For V, J and clone size, that table is used; D and trimming come from the DNA. This sample has about 2.1 million clones, with 93% found just once. As defined, naive CD8 cells were CD45RO-negative and positively selected for CCR7, with terminally differentiated effector memory CD45RA+ cells excluded. Donors comprised healthy HIV-negative adults lacking recent acute infections or vaccinations. This CDR3 is built from 15 residues. Germline trimming cut 7 bases from V and 10 bases from J; bases unmatched to any gene: 14. Per the germline V gene, CDR1 is PRHDT and CDR2 is FYEKMQ (reference sequence).

Of note for this clone: Its antigen is as yet unknown.

General study points: For naive CD4 cells, roughly 5% of clonotypes were shared across a handful of donors.

This chain uses TRBV13 with TRBJ2-1; 9 bases map to TRBD2. The receptor was derived from a man between 18 and 29 years old in good health. Some clones in this sample may be carry-over from other donors' samples. The sequenced sample consisted of naive CD8+ T cells from PBMCs. CDR3 nucleotides: TGTGCCAGCACCCGGTGGGGCCCCGCGGGGGGGGAGCAGTTCTTC. Translated: CASTRWGPAGGEQFF.